This T cell receptor (beta chain) originates from a study of T cell changes during pregnancy in multiple sclerosis. The CDR3 contains 14 residues. The V segment lost 5 bases and the J segment 3 bases; nucleotides outside the gene matches: 3. From germline, CDR1 is MNHNS and CDR2 SASEGT. Assay used: immunoSEQ multiplex PCR; TCRdb lists only in-frame clones, some missing. Of fewer than 45,000 clones in the sample, 88% were seen once. This TCR derives from a female donor with multiple sclerosis, enrolled in a pregnancy study. The source material was CD8+ T cells from peripheral blood mononuclear cells, sampled in the third trimester of pregnancy. The chain recombines TRBV6-1 with TRBJ2-2, with 7 positions matching TRBD1. CDR3 sequence: CASSTGTDTGELFF. The CDR3 DNA is TGTGCCAGCAGTACCGGGACAGACACCGGGGAGCTGTTTTTT.